This entry describes one T cell receptor beta chain. No antigen is known for it. Assay: immunoSEQ multiplex PCR; the TCRdb copy retains only in-frame clones and omits some. The sample holds 2 million to 2.5 million clones, roughly 93% seen once. There were only Caucasian adults among the donors, and all lived in Nashville, Tennessee. The data were obtained in a study of shared clonotypes between healthy human individuals. Study-wide results and caveats: Generally, naive subsets came out with larger estimated richness than memory subsets.

Sequencing was performed on naive CD4+ T cells from PBMCs. Subset here: CD45RA+ positively selected. This sequence was found in a man in his late teens or twenties in good health. Some clones in this sample may be carry-over from other donors' samples.

As DNA, the CDR3 is TGTGCCAGCAGCTTAGTGACCGGACAGGCCTACGAGCAGTACTTC. It encodes CASSLVTGQAYEQYF. The chain joins TRBV11-2 to TRBJ2-7; the match to TRBD1 covers 7 bases. V gave up 1 base and J gave up 2 bases; unmatched junction bases: 5. The CDR3 contains 15 residues. Germline V lookup: CDR1 SGHAT, CDR2 FQNNGV. The entire variable domain, with the rest obtained from reference TRBV11-2 and TRBJ2-7, is as follows: EAGVAQSPRYKIIEKRQSVAFWCNPISGHATLYWYQQILGQGPKLLIQFQNNGVVDDSQLPKDRFSAERLKGVDSTLKIQPAKLEDSAVYLCASSLVTGQAYEQYFGPGTRLTVT.